What follows is one T cell receptor (beta chain) and its context. The antigen is undetermined. Cells designated naive CD8 were CD45RO-negative and were positively selected for CCR7, with terminally differentiated effector memory CD45RA+ cells excluded. The sample comes from a study of shared clonotypes between healthy human individuals. About the study: In total, the donors were a couple of women and a few men aged 18 to 49. Study results and caveats: With few donors, the genetic and exposure-history diversity represented was limited.

The germline gives CDR1 MNHEY, CDR2 SVGAGI. V lost 8 bases and J 3 bases, leaving 13 bases between the germline ends. The CDR3 has 14 amino acids. Sorted-subset replicate PCRs used around 200 ng of genomic DNA. This amount corresponded to about 29,000 T cell genomes. In the original analysis: There were no quality scores in the junction-only immunoSEQ sequences, so filtering differed. Sequencing used immunoSEQ multiplex PCR; TCRdb keeps in-frame clones, though not all of them. That table furnishes V, J and clone size, whereas the DNA furnished D and trimming. The sample includes millions of clones, over 85% of them seen just once.

This sequence originates from a man aged 18-30 years in good health. Sequenced sample: naive CD8+ T cells sorted from blood. This chain connects TRBV6-5 to TRBJ2-2; D unclear. CDR3 DNA sequence: TGTGCCAGCCGACTCGGGTCCTACACCGGGGAGCTGTTTTTT. Encoded protein: CASRLGSYTGELFF.